This T cell receptor (beta chain) is from a study of T cell responses to AZD1222 COVID-19 vaccine. Findings and limits, study-wide: Spike-specific TCR breadth and depth rose after two AZD1222 doses. Mostly white British, mostly female donors; authors suggested clonal diversity may be underestimated. After the peak T cell response, and only then, were repertoires sampled.

Sequenced by immunoSEQ multiplex PCR; TCRdb stores in-frame clones only, minus some. The table lists about 110,000 clones, approximately 90% of them singletons, with around 15% in the top ten. Details on this clone: Its target is unknown.

This receptor was identified in an adult who received the AZD1222 COVID-19 vaccine. This sample comprised peripheral blood, obtained 28 days after the second AZD1222 dose.

The CDR3 nucleotides read TGTGCCAGCAGCGGAGTCACAGGGGACGAGACCCAGTACTTC. Protein sequence: CASSGVTGDETQYF. The rearrangement uses TRBV7-7 and TRBJ2-5; 7 bases align to TRBD1. V lost 5 bases and J lost 5; bases outside the gene matches: 8. CDR3 size: 14 residues. Germline V gives CDR1 SSHAT, CDR2 FNYEAQ (reference sequence).